This entry lists 20 T cell receptor beta chains sequenced from one sample in a study of blood T cell repertoires in COVID-19. Method: immunoSEQ multiplex PCR; TCRdb's copy keeps in-frame clones and lacks some. The sample consists of over 130,000 clones, roughly 90% of them appearing once. Sequencing was carried out using peripheral blood. The receptors were gathered from a human donor with COVID-19, enrolled during active disease. The donor label of this sample is uncertain.

The V call is TRBV7-9, the J call TRBJ2-1; 9 nucleotides match TRBD2. The ends lost 5 bases at V and 6 bases at J; junction bases unmatched: 17. Germline V CDR1 and CDR2: SEHNR, FQNEAQ (reference sequence). The CDR3 runs to 18 residues. Here the CDR3 reads CASSRSQGGGAESNEQFF. DNA of the CDR3: TGTGCCAGCAGCAGATCCCAGGGCGGGGGGGCCGAGAGCAATGAGCAGTTCTTC.

CDR3: CASSTDNQPQHF. The DNA for the CDR3 is TGTGCCAGCAGTACTGATAATCAGCCCCAGCATTTT. The V call is TRBV6-6, the J call TRBJ1-5; D is unclear. Germline V gene sequence: CDR1 MNHNY, CDR2 SVGAGI (reference sequence). CDR3 length: 12 residues. Trimming pared 5 bases from V and 4 bases from J, leaving 6 bases between.

This chain connects TRBV30 to TRBJ1-6; D is unresolved. In germline, CDR1 is GTSNPN, CDR2 SVGIG (reference sequence). Trimming removed 4 bases from V and 6 bases from J, with 10 bases in between. The CDR3 has 13 amino acids. As DNA, the CDR3 is TGTGCCTGGAAGGCCAGACTTAATTCACCCCTCCACTTT. Protein product: CAWKARLNSPLHF.

The chain carries TRBV19 and TRBJ2-2; D uncertain. Germline CDR1 and CDR2: LNHDA and SQIVND (reference sequence). Trimming cost V 5 bases and J 6 bases, with 19 bases left between them. The CDR3 has 16 residues. The CDR3 is CASSPYSGFGSGELFF. CDR3 sequence (DNA): TGTGCCAGTAGTCCCTATTCCGGGTTTGGATCCGGGGAGCTGTTTTTT.

This sequence joins TRBV27 and TRBJ2-1; a possible D gene is TRBD2 (7 bases). Germline-derived CDR1 and CDR2 are MNHEY and SMNVEV (reference sequence). The ends were cut back, 3 bases at V and 2 bases at J, with 14 bases in the middle. The CDR3 loop spans 16 amino acids. The CDR3 here is CASSFRGARTYNEQFF. The DNA for the CDR3 is TGTGCCAGCAGTTTTCGGGGGGCTCGCACCTACAATGAGCAGTTCTTC.

V and J are TRBV3-1 (or the pseudogene TRBV3-2) and TRBJ1-1; 8 bases match TRBD1. In germline, CDR1 is LGHDT, CDR2 YNNKEL (reference sequence). V trimming: 3 bases; J trimming: 10 bases; junction bases outside the gene matches: 10. The length of the CDR3 is 14 residues. CDR3 in DNA: TGTGCCAGCAGCCACTTACAGGGGGAGGCCGGAGCTTTCTTT. This translates into CASSHLQGEAGAFF.

J is TRBJ1-2 and V is TRBV11-1; D is unclear. Trimming took 6 bases from V and 4 from J, leaving 12 bases between them. There are 13 residues in the CDR3. CDR1 is SGHAT, CDR2 FQDESV, per germline (reference sequence). This chain's CDR3 is CASSPTRSYGYTF. Here the CDR3 DNA reads TGTGCCAGCAGTCCCACAAGAAGCTATGGCTACACCTTC.

This chain links TRBV10-3 with TRBJ1-1, with D possibly TRBD1 on 6 matching bases. This CDR3 comprises 12 residues. V was cut by 3 bases and J by 10 bases, with 12 bases left in between. Germline CDR1 reads ENHRY; CDR2 reads SYGVKD. This CDR3 is CAISDRGPRAFF. CDR3 nucleotide sequence: TGTGCCATCAGTGACAGGGGCCCCCGAGCTTTCTTT.

The rearrangement joins TRBV2 to TRBJ1-5; D perhaps matches TRBD1 (6 bases). V shed 8 bases and J shed 7 bases, with 15 bases lying between them. The CDR3 spans 13 residues. The germline V gene has CDR1 SNHLY and CDR2 FYNNEI. CDR3 DNA sequence: TGTGCCAGCCGAGGGGGTCGGGGACAGCCCCAGCATTTT. Its translation is CASRGGRGQPQHF. The full variable domain, its missing parts supplied by reference TRBV2 and TRBJ1-5, is EPEVTQTPSHQVTQMGQEVILRCVPISNHLYFYWYRQILGQKVEFLVSFYNNEISEKSEIFDDQFSVERPDGSNFTLKIRSTKLEDSAMYFCASRGGRGQPQHFGDGTRLSIL.

The rearrangement uses TRBV25-1 and TRBJ1-4; 7 nucleotides match TRBD1. The V segment lost 6 bases and the J segment 7 bases; nucleotides outside the gene matches: 5. This CDR3 contains 13 residues. Per germline, CDR1 MGHDK and CDR2 SYGVNS. Here the CDR3 DNA reads TGTGCCAGCAGCTTCAGGGGGGCTGAAAAACTGTTTTTT. This sequence encodes CASSFRGAEKLFF.

The V and J genes are TRBV15 and TRBJ2-3; 12 bases match TRBD2. Trimming removed 3 bases from V and 1 base from J; junction bases left unmatched: 2. The CDR3 covers 16 residues. In germline, CDR1 is LNHNV, CDR2 YYDKDF (reference sequence). The CDR3 coding sequence is TGTGCCACCAGCAGCCCTAGCGGGGGGGGCACAGATACGCAGTATTTT. Residues: CATSSPSGGGTDTQYF.

This chain links TRBV30 with TRBJ2-7; 8 positions agree with TRBD2. V gave up 4 bases and J gave up 2 bases; unmatched junction bases: 7. Per the germline V gene, CDR1 is GTSNPN and CDR2 is SVGIG (reference sequence). The CDR3 is made up of 14 amino acids. The CDR3, as DNA: TGTGCCTGGACAGCGGGAGTTCAAACCTACGAGCAGTACTTC. Residues: CAWTAGVQTYEQYF.

This sequence joins TRBV7-9 and TRBJ2-7; 10 positions match TRBD1. CDR3 length: 15 amino acids. Trimming cost V 2 bases and J 5 bases; bases outside gene matches: 6. The germline V gene has CDR1 SEHNR and CDR2 FQNEAQ (reference sequence). The DNA for the CDR3 is TGTGCCAGCAGCTTAAGGCCGGGACAGGGGAACGAGCAGTACTTC. It specifies CASSLRPGQGNEQYF.

The rearrangement joins TRBV15 to TRBJ2-1; weak D call: TRBD2 (6 bases). Germline CDR1 reads LNHNV; CDR2 reads YYDKDF (reference sequence). The CDR3 runs 15 residues. V lost 3 bases, J lost 8 bases, and 17 bases lay in between. The CDR3 DNA reads TGTGCCACCAGCAGTCCGGGGGTTGGTTCCGATGAGCAGTTCTTC. Translating it yields CATSSPGVGSDEQFF.

The chain combines TRBV7-3 with TRBJ1-1; D is ambiguous. This CDR3 comprises 13 residues. Trimming stripped 4 bases from V and 1 base from J, with 7 bases between. Germline CDR1 is SGHTA and CDR2 is FQGTGA. The CDR3 reads CASSSTENTEAFF. CDR3 sequence (DNA): TGTGCCAGCAGCTCGACTGAGAACACTGAAGCTTTCTTT.

V usage is TRBV5-6 and J usage is TRBJ2-7, with 7 nucleotides matching TRBD1. Germline V gene sequence: CDR1 SGHDT, CDR2 YYEEEE. The CDR3 covers 13 residues. The trim removed 4 bases at V and 6 bases at J, leaving 7 bases unmatched. CDR3 DNA sequence: TGTGCCAGCAGCCCAGTGACAGGGTCCGAGCAGTACTTC. Protein: CASSPVTGSEQYF.

V and J are TRBV5-1 and TRBJ2-5; weak D call: TRBD1 (7 bases). Deletions cut 0 bases from V and 5 bases from J, with 11 bases between. The CDR3 loop spans 14 amino acids. Germline V CDR1 and CDR2: SGHRS, YFSETQ. The CDR3 bases are TGCGCCAGCAGCTTGGAGGCAGGGGGGGAGACCCAGTACTTC. This translates into CASSLEAGGETQYF.

This clone was seen more than once but under ten times. The rearrangement joins TRBV2 to TRBJ2-7, with D tentatively TRBD2 (5 bases). The CDR3 sequence is 14 residues long. Trimming took 6 bases from V and 0 from J, leaving 12 bases between them. Germline V gene lookup returns CDR1 SNHLY and CDR2 FYNNEI. The CDR3 loop reads CASREVTSSYEQYF. The CDR3, as DNA: TGTGCCAGCAGGGAGGTAACTAGCTCCTACGAGCAGTACTTC.

The chain recombines TRBV5-4 with TRBJ1-1, with a possible D match to TRBD1 (6 bases). The CDR3 consists of 15 residues. From germline, CDR1 is SGHNT and CDR2 YYREEE (reference sequence). Deletions cut 4 bases from V and 4 bases from J, with 17 bases between. DNA of the CDR3: TGTGCCAGCAGCCCGGCGGGGGGGCGAGGCACTGAAGCTTTCTTT. It is translated as CASSPAGGRGTEAFF.

The rearrangement uses TRBV5-1 and TRBJ1-6; 9 nucleotides line up with TRBD1. J gave up 6 bases and V 4 bases, and 2 bases lay outside the gene matches. CDR3 size: 14 residues. Germline V CDR1 and CDR2: SGHRS, YFSETQ. The CDR3 sequence: CASSAGQGNSPLHF. CDR3 sequence (DNA): TGCGCCAGCAGCGCGGGACAGGGTAATTCACCCCTCCACTTT. The full variable domain, completed using reference TRBV5-1 and TRBJ1-6, is KAGVTQTPRYLIKTRGQQVTLSCSPISGHRSVSWYQQTPGQGLQFLFEYFSETQRNKGNFPGRFSGRQFSNSRSEMNVSTLELGDSALYLCASSAGQGNSPLHFGNGTRLTVT.